A single T cell receptor beta chain is shown here with its context. V shed 10 bases, J shed 7 bases, and the junction held 15 bases outside the gene matches. CDR3 length equals 14 residues. Germline CDR1 reads MNHNS; CDR2 reads SASEGT. Profiled with immunoSEQ multiplex PCR; TCRdb holds only in-frame clones, not every one. The sample shows roughly 50,000 clones, approximately 84% of them seen only once. Time point denoted: recipient sample about 28 days before transplant, after cytoreduction. The data derive from a study of T cell clonotyping in hematopoietic cell transplantation. The V gene is TRBV6-1, the J gene TRBJ1-1; 7 positions match TRBD1. Sequenced material: peripheral blood mononuclear cells, taken before stem cell transplant. The TCR was taken from a man in his sixties with biphenotypic leukemia. Some clones in this sample may be carry-over from other donors' samples. The CDR3 sequence: CATSRGTAQLEAFF. DNA for the CDR3: TGTGCCACTTCTCGGGGGACAGCTCAACTTGAAGCTTTCTTT.